This entry lists 32 T cell receptor beta chains sequenced from one sample in a study of cytomegalovirus exposure and HLA in healthy donors. A multiplex PCR was run with 60 Vbeta primers and 13 Jbeta primers. TCRdb's copy holds only in-frame clones and misses some; the assay was immunoSEQ multiplex PCR. This table has some 130,000 clones, 81% appearing once. Sequencing was carried out using PBMCs. Source of these receptors: a man younger than 30 in good health and CMV-seronegative.

This chain joins TRBV5-4 and TRBJ2-2; tentatively, D is TRBD1 (7 bases). Germline-derived CDR1 and CDR2 are SGHNT and YYREEE (reference sequence). The CDR3 spans 17 residues. Between the trimmed V and J ends, which lost 4 bases and 1 base, there was a span of 17 bases. CDR3 loop: CASSLPGGLGNTGELFF. CDR3 nucleotide sequence: TGTGCCAGCAGCCTACCAGGGGGGCTAGGGAACACCGGGGAGCTGTTTTTT.

The chain carries TRBV5-4 and TRBJ1-1; 7 bases match TRBD1. Germline V gene data show CDR1 as SGHNT and CDR2 as YYREEE (reference sequence). Trimming at V came to 4 bases and at J to 4 bases, leaving 4 bases not matched to a gene. The CDR3 has 13 amino acids. The CDR3 reads CASSRDRATEAFF. The CDR3 DNA sequence: TGTGCCAGCAGCCGTGACAGGGCCACTGAAGCTTTCTTT.

Only a few counts were recorded for this clone. The rearrangement links TRBV7-9 to TRBJ1-6; D gene unclear. The V end was cut by 4 bases, the J end by 5 bases, with 3 bases between. CDR1 is SEHNR and CDR2 is FQNEAQ in the germline V gene (reference sequence). This CDR3 region has 12 residues. The CDR3 spells CASSSNNSPLHF. Here the CDR3 DNA reads TGTGCCAGCAGCTCTAATAATTCACCCCTCCACTTT.

The rearrangement links TRBV27 to TRBJ1-3; D is possibly TRBD1 (5 bases). With 2 bases removed from V and 2 bases from J, the gap between germline ends came to 7 bases. CDR1 is MNHEY, CDR2 SMNVEV, per germline (reference sequence). CDR3 length equals 14 residues. CDR3 amino acids: CASSLRGTGNTIYF. CDR3 nucleotides: TGTGCCAGCAGTTTAAGGGGCACTGGAAACACCATATATTTT.

The CDR3 sequence: CASSLPRGQETQYF. CDR3 in DNA: TGTGCCAGCAGCTTACCCAGGGGGCAAGAGACCCAGTACTTC. The rearrangement uses TRBV5-8 and TRBJ2-5; 7 bases map to TRBD1. The J segment lost 2 bases and the V segment lost 2 bases, leaving 3 bases of the junction unmatched. The V gene's germline CDR1 is SGHTS and CDR2 YDEGEE. The CDR3 length is 14 residues.

On this clone: The junction departs from germline at one end; a sequencing error may be responsible. The genes are TRBV5-5 and TRBJ2-1; 10 bases align to TRBD1. The CDR3 sequence is 14 residues long. Germline values: CDR1 SGHKS, CDR2 YYEKEE (reference sequence). In nucleotides, the CDR3 is TGTGCCAGCAGCGTGACAGGGGGCTACGATGAGCAGTTCTTC. It is translated as CASSVTGGYDEQFF.

This chain connects TRBV2 to TRBJ1-1; D ambiguous. This CDR3 is built from 13 residues. V was cut by 5 bases and J by 5 bases, with 12 bases left in between. Germline V CDR1 and CDR2: SNHLY, FYNNEI. The CDR3 sequence: CASSQSSETEAFF. In DNA form, the CDR3 reads TGTGCCAGCAGTCAATCTTCGGAGACTGAAGCTTTCTTT.

This chain's CDR3 is CASSITSGAYEQYF. For the CDR3, the DNA is TGCGCCAGCAGCATAACTAGCGGGGCTTACGAGCAGTACTTC. The rearrangement links TRBV5-1 to TRBJ2-7, with TRBD2 matching 10 bases. Trimming at V came to 4 bases and at J to 4 bases, leaving 5 bases not matched to a gene. The CDR3 extends over 14 amino acids. In germline, CDR1 is SGHRS, CDR2 YFSETQ.

The sample holds a few counts of this clone. The gene calls are TRBV18 and TRBJ2-3, with TRBD2 as a possible D gene (6 bases). The V end was cut by 8 bases, the J end by 0 bases, with 12 bases between. The CDR3 sequence is 14 residues long. The germline gives CDR1 KGHSH, CDR2 LQKENI. The CDR3 nucleotides read TGTGCCAGCCCGGAGGGGAAAAGCACAGATACGCAGTATTTT. Translated, it gives CASPEGKSTDTQYF.

This chain uses TRBV5-1 with TRBJ2-7; tentatively, D is TRBD1 (6 bases). Deletions cut 5 bases from V and 5 bases from J, with 17 bases between. Germline V gene lookup returns CDR1 SGHRS and CDR2 YFSETQ. CDR3 size: 14 residues. CDR3 sequence: CASRPGGHHNEQYF. In nucleotides, the CDR3 is TGCGCCAGCAGACCTGGGGGACACCATAACGAGCAGTACTTC.

The sample holds one count of this clone. The V call is TRBV19, the J call TRBJ1-3; D unclear. The CDR3 spans 14 residues. Deletions cut 3 bases from V and 0 bases from J, with 6 bases between. The germline CDR1 and CDR2 sequences are LNHDA and SQIVND (reference sequence). In DNA, the CDR3 is TGTGCCAGTAGTATGCGGGGCTCTGGAAACACCATATATTTT. Translation gives CASSMRGSGNTIYF.

This clone came up a few times. The chain joins TRBV4-3 to TRBJ1-5; 12 bases map to TRBD1. V gave up 4 bases and J gave up 6 bases; unmatched junction bases: 4. Germline V gives CDR1 LGHNA, CDR2 YSLEER. The CDR3 is 15 residues long. CDR3 sequence (DNA): TGCGCCAGCAGCCCTGGGACAGGGGGCGGTCAGCCCCAGCATTTT. It translates to CASSPGTGGGQPQHF.

This clone was seen once. The CDR3 DNA is TGTGCCAGCAGTTATAGGCGGGATCAGCCCCAGCATTTT. It yields the protein CASSYRRDQPQHF. The chain joins TRBV6-5 to TRBJ1-5; no clear D gene. CDR1 is MNHEY and CDR2 is SVGAGI in the germline V gene. This CDR3 is built from 13 residues. Between the trimmed V and J ends, which lost 3 bases and 5 bases, there was a span of 8 bases.

The table lists this clone with a few counts. V usage is TRBV29-1 and J usage is TRBJ1-3; D unclear. The V and J ends lost 7 bases and 4 bases respectively, with 11 bases between them. Germline loops: CDR1 SQVTM, CDR2 ANQGSEA. The CDR3 runs to 12 residues. CDR3 coding DNA: TGCAGCGCGTCCCCCAGGGGAAACACCATATATTTT. This translates into CSASPRGNTIYF.

This sequence joins TRBV27 and TRBJ2-7, with TRBD1 matching 8 bases. The J segment lost 3 bases and the V segment lost 5 bases, leaving 6 bases of the junction unmatched. The CDR3 totals 14 residues. Germline loops: CDR1 MNHEY, CDR2 SMNVEV (reference sequence). The CDR3 DNA follows: TGTGCCAGCAGTCCACTGGACAGGGACTACGAGCAGTACTTC. This sequence encodes CASSPLDRDYEQYF.

The J gene is TRBJ2-3, the V gene TRBV5-1; 8 positions agree with TRBD2. Germline assignment: CDR1 SGHRS and CDR2 YFSETQ. The CDR3 is 14 amino acids. V dropped 7 bases and J dropped 3; count of bases not matched to a gene: 7. The CDR3: CASGQAGVTDTQYF. The CDR3 nucleotides are TGCGCCAGCGGTCAAGCGGGGGTTACAGATACGCAGTATTTT.

The chain has TRBV6-5 and TRBJ1-1; 7 positions agree with TRBD1. V dropped 6 bases and J dropped 0; count of bases not matched to a gene: 7. Germline V gene lookup returns CDR1 MNHEY and CDR2 SVGAGI. This CDR3 contains 15 residues. This CDR3 reads CASSFTDRVNTEAFF. The CDR3 nucleotides are TGTGCCAGCAGCTTTACCGACAGGGTGAACACTGAAGCTTTCTTT.

The gene calls are TRBV18 and TRBJ1-2; tentative D call: TRBD1 (5 bases). V was pared by 5 bases and J by 8 bases, with 21 bases between. Germline loops: CDR1 KGHSH, CDR2 LQKENI. The CDR3 consists of 15 residues. The CDR3 DNA reads TGTGCCAGCTCAACGGGGGAAGCGCGGGAGGGAGGCTACACCTTC. It is translated as CASSTGEAREGGYTF.

The rearrangement links TRBV2 to TRBJ1-4; no clear D gene. Trimming shortened V by 4 bases and J by 5 bases, and 8 bases separated the two germline ends. This CDR3 comprises 13 residues. Germline V lookup: CDR1 SNHLY, CDR2 FYNNEI. DNA for the CDR3: TGTGCCAGCAGTGGCGGCGTGAATGAAAAACTGTTTTTT. It encodes CASSGGVNEKLFF.

V gene TRBV9 combines with J gene TRBJ1-1, with D hard to call. With 0 bases removed from V and 3 bases from J, the gap between germline ends came to 9 bases. Germline CDR1 and CDR2: SGDLS and YYNGEE. CDR3 length: 14 residues. The CDR3 sequence is CASSVAGPDTEAFF. Here the CDR3 DNA reads TGTGCCAGCAGCGTAGCGGGTCCGGACACTGAAGCTTTCTTT.

This chain uses TRBV5-6 with TRBJ1-2; 10 nucleotides agree with TRBD1. V lost 4 bases and J lost 5; bases outside the gene matches: 11. The length of the CDR3 is 16 residues. The V gene's germline CDR1 is SGHDT and CDR2 YYEEEE. The CDR3 DNA sequence: TGTGCCAGCAGCCGAACCAGGGACAGGGGTTTTTATGGCTACACCTTC. This translates into CASSRTRDRGFYGYTF.

CDR3 sequence: CASSFRQGAGTEAFF. In DNA, the CDR3 is TGCGCCAGCAGCTTCAGACAGGGGGCCGGCACTGAAGCTTTCTTT. The chain combines TRBV5-1 with TRBJ1-1; the match to TRBD1 covers 10 bases. Germline values: CDR1 SGHRS, CDR2 YFSETQ. J lost 4 bases, V lost 2 bases, and 5 bases had no gene match. The CDR3 has 15 residues.

As for this clone: The sample holds other DNA sequences that translate to the same CDR3. The gene calls are TRBV19 and TRBJ1-2; 8 nucleotides agree with TRBD1. CDR3 size: 12 residues. CDR1 and CDR2 from the germline V gene are LNHDA and SQIVND (reference sequence). V lost 6 bases to trimming and J lost 7 bases; unmatched junction nucleotides: 4. CDR3 amino acids: CASRTGTGGYTF. CDR3 DNA sequence: TGTGCCAGTAGGACCGGGACAGGTGGCTACACCTTC.

This clone has a single count. This rearrangement joins TRBV27 to TRBJ1-6; 11 bases line up with TRBD1. The CDR3 has 16 residues. Germline V lookup: CDR1 MNHEY, CDR2 SMNVEV (reference sequence). With V trimmed by 3 bases and J by 10 bases, 8 bases remained unmatched. CDR3 sequence: CASSFRGTGGRSPLHF. The CDR3 region has the DNA TGTGCCAGCAGTTTCCGTGGGACAGGGGGGCGGTCACCCCTCCACTTT.

V is TRBV6-5 and J is TRBJ2-1; TRBD1 aligns across 7 bases. Germline CDR1 reads MNHEY; CDR2 reads SVGAGI. The CDR3 is 15 residues long. Losses at the gene ends were 0 bases for V and 4 bases for J; bases not matched to a gene: 3. CDR3 sequence reads: CASSYSTTGYNEQFF. CDR3 DNA sequence: TGTGCCAGCAGTTACTCGACGACAGGGTACAATGAGCAGTTCTTC.

CDR3 in DNA: TGTGCCACCATTAAACCGACAGGGGATGGGTACACTGAAGCTTTCTTT. Its translation is CATIKPTGDGYTEAFF. The chain links TRBV15 to TRBJ1-1; 8 positions match TRBD1. This CDR3 is 16 amino acids long. CDR1 and CDR2 from the germline V gene are LNHNV and YYDKDF (reference sequence). The ends lost 7 bases at V and 3 bases at J; junction bases unmatched: 13.

The V call is TRBV10-3, the J call TRBJ1-3, with D possibly matching TRBD1 (6 bases). The V end was cut by 6 bases, the J end by 3 bases, with 12 bases between. The CDR3 runs to 14 residues. From germline, CDR1 is ENHRY and CDR2 SYGVKD. The DNA for the CDR3 is TGTGCCATCAGAGATCAGGGGAATGGAAACACCATATATTTT. Translated, it gives CAIRDQGNGNTIYF.

The CDR3 sequence: CASSPTSGGAYNEQFF. CDR3 nucleotide sequence: TGTGCCAGCAGTCCTACTAGCGGGGGGGCCTACAATGAGCAGTTCTTC. The chain recombines TRBV2 with TRBJ2-1, with TRBD2 matching over 13 bases. This CDR3 has 16 amino acids. Germline V gives CDR1 SNHLY, CDR2 FYNNEI. V was clipped by 5 bases and J by 2 bases; unmatched bases: 3.

The V and J genes are TRBV4-1 and TRBJ2-1; TRBD2 matches 10 bases. Trimming cost V 2 bases and J 3 bases; bases outside gene matches: 13. Germline lookup yields CDR1 MGHRA and CDR2 YSYEKL. The CDR3 length is 19 residues. CDR3 residues: CASSQPFNIGLADYNEQFF. The CDR3 DNA sequence: TGCGCCAGCAGCCAACCTTTCAATATCGGACTAGCGGACTACAATGAGCAGTTCTTC.

This chain uses TRBV2 with TRBJ1-5; 8 bases are a match to TRBD1. The CDR3 runs 17 residues. Trimming took 6 bases from V and 0 from J; bases not matched to a gene: 10. The V gene's germline CDR1 is SNHLY and CDR2 FYNNEI. The CDR3 nucleotides are TGTGCCAGCAGCGGGGACAGGTGGGGGCTTAGCAATCAGCCCCAGCATTTT. It yields the protein CASSGDRWGLSNQPQHF.

V usage is TRBV7-9 and J usage is TRBJ1-1; 11 bases match TRBD1. V dropped 1 base and J dropped 6; count of bases not matched to a gene: 4. Germline values: CDR1 SEHNR, CDR2 FQNEAQ (reference sequence). The CDR3 length is 15 residues. CDR3 coding DNA: TGTGCCAGCAGCTTAGGGGGGACAGGGGGTGCTGAAGCTTTCTTT. Protein sequence: CASSLGGTGGAEAFF.

The J gene is TRBJ1-4, the V gene TRBV4-1, with 7 nucleotides matching TRBD1. In germline, CDR1 is MGHRA, CDR2 YSYEKL. The V segment lost 0 bases and the J segment 2 bases; nucleotides outside the gene matches: 9. CDR3 size: 18 residues. CDR3 sequence reads: CASSQEGDRPRTNEKLFF. In nucleotides, the CDR3 is TGCGCCAGCAGCCAAGAGGGGGACAGACCGCGGACTAATGAAAAACTGTTTTTT.